This record covers a single TCR beta chain. Many counts were recorded for this clonotype. What antigen it recognizes has not been identified. No much larger clone is present one base from it, and per-base qualities are unavailable. Set within a cohort of healthcare workers in London, UK, this nested case-control study involved weekly PCR testing of nasopharyngeal swabs along with blood sampling. Between 23 and 31 March 2020, the week of the UK lockdown, healthcare workers were enrolled and then followed up weekly for as long as 16 weeks. The CDR3 covers 16 residues, taking in both the cysteine and the phenylalanine. Just CDR3 DNA is preserved here, 48 bases in frame from base 1. CDR1 and CDR2, per the germline V gene, are SGHAT and FQNNGV. At the junction V is shortened by 5 bases and J by 4 bases, with 19 bases in between. The data derive from a study of early T cells in non-severe SARS-CoV-2 infection (dated by TCRdb to 2020 to 2023). As for the study more broadly: Because TCR sequencing was done on bulk RNA from unsorted whole blood, the alpha and beta chains could not be paired. Broad study findings and their caveats: VDJdb matching was skewed toward anti-spike CD8 responses and likely underestimated virus-specific expansions by missing private and CD4 specificities.

Receptor amplification or capture employed 5' RACE. Sequenced using a NextSeq 500. Unique molecular identifiers were attached to individual cDNA molecules in the TCR library protocol so that sequencing error and PCR bias could be corrected. Sequencing covered both TCR alpha and beta chains, and within each sample the abundances of alpha and beta sequences were tightly co-correlated. Concerning the study's data processing: Decombinator V4 was used to perform V gene, J gene and CDR3 annotation of TCR sequences. TCRs were defined as expanded if a significant change between any two time points was detected under a Poisson model with p below 0.0001. TCR abundances were normalised to the total number of TCRs sequenced per sample and were expressed as counts per million. MAIT TCRs were defined by TRAV1-2 paired with TRAJ12, TRAJ20 or TRAJ33, and iNKT TCRs by TRAV10 paired with TRAJ18. VDJdb, accessed 1 November 2021, was searched for CMV, EBV and SARS-CoV-2 annotated TCRs, with TCRs annotated for multiple antigens excluded. TCRdb cleaned the public reads at Q25 with fastp, built clones with MiXCR and kept in-frame beta chains. Each entry is one CDR3 protein sequence, shown with its most common DNA and genes. It is TCRdb's table, rather than the study itself, that gives the V and J calls and clone size. The sample has under 85,000 distinct CDR3 sequences on record, roughly 13% of them singletons. The top ten clones comprise over 4% of the sample.

The chain uses TRBV11-2 and TRBJ2-3; matching of 6 bases hints at TRBD2 as the D gene. Sequencing input: whole blood. The source of this sequence is an adult who was a healthcare worker with PCR-confirmed SARS-CoV-2 infection or an uninfected control (not recorded which). In nucleotides, the sequence is TGTGCCAGCAGCCTGACCTTTAGCGGAGTGCCAGATACGCAGTATTTT. This is translated as CASSLTFSGVPDTQYF. Full variable domain (CDR3 extended with the reference TRBV11-2 and TRBJ2-3 proteins): EAGVAQSPRYKIIEKRQSVAFWCNPISGHATLYWYQQILGQGPKLLIQFQNNGVVDDSQLPKDRFSAERLKGVDSTLKIQPAKLEDSAVYLCASSLTFSGVPDTQYFGPGTRLTVL.